The 10 T cell receptor beta chains given below trace back to one sample, sequenced in a study of type 1 and type 2 diabetes patients. The PCR template was genomic DNA. A primer set of 30 forward and 13 reverse primers amplified the CDR3. Via MiXCR, TCRdb re-called the multiplex PCR reads, giving one row per CDR3 protein. This table holds under 300,000 distinct CDR3 sequences, around 50% found once. Input material: peripheral blood mononuclear cells (PBMCs). Receptors originate from a man aged 18 to 29 with type 2 diabetes.

The table lists this clonotype with a few counts. V and J are TRBV29-1 and TRBJ2-3; tentatively, D is TRBD2 (6 bases). V lost 6 bases, J lost 4 bases, and 20 bases lay in between. Germline CDR1 SQVTM, CDR2 ANQGSEA. The CDR3 is 15 residues long. The CDR3 reads CSVLGGRSGADTQYF. DNA for the CDR3: TGCAGCGTCTTGGGGGGACGGAGTGGTGCAGATACGCAGTATTTT.

The table lists this clonotype with many counts. This chain uses TRBV2 with TRBJ2-5; no clear D gene. The CDR3 extends over 13 amino acids. V was trimmed by 4 bases and J by 5 bases, leaving 11 bases between them. In germline, CDR1 is SNHLY, CDR2 FYNNEI. The CDR3 DNA reads TGTGCCAGCAGTGGGGCAGTTTCGGAGACCCAGTACTTC. It yields the protein CASSGAVSETQYF. The full variable domain, its missing parts supplied by reference TRBV2 and TRBJ2-5, is EPEVTQTPSHQVTQMGQEVILRCVPISNHLYFYWYRQILGQKVEFLVSFYNNEISEKSEIFDDQFSVERPDGSNFTLKIRSTKLEDSAMYFCASSGAVSETQYFGPGTRLLVL.

In nucleotides, the CDR3 is TGCAGTGCGGTTTCTGGGGAGACCCAGTACTTC. Its translation: CSAVSGETQYF. V is TRBV20-1 and J is TRBJ2-5; D remains unclear. Germline V gene lookup returns CDR1 DFQATT and CDR2 SNEGSKA (reference sequence). V was clipped by 6 bases and J by 5 bases, with 10 bases between them. This CDR3 has 11 amino acids.

The chain is built from TRBV19 and TRBJ2-3; D may correspond to TRBD1 or TRBD2 (5 bases each). The CDR3 covers 17 residues. CDR1 and CDR2 from the germline V gene are LNHDA and SQIVND (reference sequence). V was cut by 6 bases and J by 0 bases, with 19 bases left in between. The CDR3 nucleotides read TGTGCCAGTAGCCCTAATGGGGGAGAGCCTAGCACAGATACGCAGTATTTT. It translates to CASSPNGGEPSTDTQYF.

This clonotype appeared a single time. J is TRBJ2-2 and V is TRBV28, with 8 positions matching TRBD1. With V trimmed by 6 bases and J by 3 bases, 6 bases remained unmatched. The CDR3 runs to 15 residues. The germline V gene has CDR1 MDHEN and CDR2 SYDVKM. The CDR3 DNA is TGTGCCAGCAGGGTTCCGGGACAGGACACCGGGGAGCTGTTTTTT. Translated, it gives CASRVPGQDTGELFF.

Here the CDR3 DNA reads TGCAGCGTGGGGGATGGTGGCTACACCTTC. As protein: CSVGDGGYTF. The chain recombines TRBV29-1 with TRBJ1-2; D possibly corresponds to TRBD1 (5 bases). This CDR3 is 10 amino acids long. Germline CDR1 is SQVTM and CDR2 is ANQGSEA. The V end lost 6 bases, the J end lost 7 bases, and 9 bases lay between the germline ends.

The gene calls are TRBV19 and TRBJ1-5; D is undetermined. CDR1 and CDR2 (germline): LNHDA, SQIVND (reference sequence). V was pared by 6 bases and J by 3 bases, with 9 bases between. This CDR3 region has 13 residues. The DNA of the CDR3 is TGTGCCAGTAGCCCTGTTAACAATCAGCCCCAGCATTTT. Translated, it gives CASSPVNNQPQHF.

Here the CDR3 DNA reads TGTGCCAGCAGCGTAGGACTAGCGGGAGGTATCGGGGAGCTGTTTTTT. Amino acid sequence: CASSVGLAGGIGELFF. V gene TRBV9 combines with J gene TRBJ2-2; TRBD2 aligns across 13 bases. This CDR3 has 16 amino acids. Germline-derived CDR1 and CDR2 are SGDLS and YYNGEE. The V gene end was trimmed by 0 bases and the J gene end by 7 bases; junction bases not matched to a gene: 3.

The chain combines TRBV20-1 with TRBJ2-7, with 8 bases aligning to TRBD1. The better agreement between TRBJ2-5 and the DNA end casts doubt on the J call. Germline CDR1 reads DFQATT; CDR2 reads SNEGSKA (reference sequence). The length of the CDR3 is 12 residues. The CDR3 sequence is CSARTGPETQYF. For the CDR3, the DNA is TGCAGTGCAAGGACAGGGCCGGAGACCCAGTACTTC.

CDR3 nucleotides: TGTGCCATCAGTGAGGAGGGGGTCGGCAATCAGCCCCAGCATTTT. The encoded protein is CAISEEGVGNQPQHF. The chain has TRBV10-3 and TRBJ1-5; D perhaps matches TRBD1 (6 bases). CDR1 is ENHRY, CDR2 SYGVKD, per germline. Trimming removed 2 bases at V and 2 bases at J, with 10 bases between. The CDR3 contains 15 residues.